These 7 T cell receptor beta chains share one sample of origin, sequenced in a study of shared clonotypes between healthy human individuals. Generated by immunoSEQ multiplex PCR, the TCRdb table keeps only in-frame clones and is missing some. Of around 1.5 million clones listed, 95% to 99% were seen once; the top ten hold 0.45%. Specimen: naive CD4+ T cells sorted from blood. The subset here: CD45RA+ positively selected. Receptor source: a man between 25 and 39 years old in good health.

The genes are TRBV28 and TRBJ2-5, with 7 bases fitting TRBD2. Germline CDR1 and CDR2: MDHEN and SYDVKM. CDR3 length: 15 residues. J gave up 4 bases and V 7 bases, and 12 bases lay outside the gene matches. For the CDR3, the DNA is TGTGCCAGCAATCCGAGCGGGATCTTAGGAGAGACCCAGTACTTC. Translated, it gives CASNPSGILGETQYF.

The chain links TRBV29-1 to TRBJ2-1; 7 positions agree with TRBD2. Germline V gene lookup returns CDR1 SQVTM and CDR2 ANQGSEA. V dropped 6 bases and J dropped 9; count of bases not matched to a gene: 11. The CDR3 sequence is 13 residues long. CDR3 DNA: TGCAGCGTCATCCGGGACCCGGGGGGTGAGCAGTTCTTC. Amino acid sequence: CSVIRDPGGEQFF.

V usage is TRBV29-1 and J usage is TRBJ2-7; D possibly corresponds to TRBD1 (6 bases). This CDR3 has 15 residues. Trimming stripped 1 base from V and 2 bases from J, with 15 bases between. Germline-derived CDR1 and CDR2 are SQVTM and ANQGSEA. CDR3 nucleotide sequence: TGCAGCGTTGAAGGATCCAGGGGTCTCCCCTACGAGCAGTACTTC. Amino acids: CSVEGSRGLPYEQYF.

This clone was recorded only once. The chain has TRBV18 and TRBJ2-3, with D hard to call. V dropped 3 bases and J dropped 2 bases, with 18 bases sitting between them. CDR3 length: 17 residues. From germline, CDR1 is KGHSH and CDR2 LQKENI. Written as DNA, the CDR3 is TGTGCCAGCTCACCCCGACCCCTCCTGGGTGTCACAGATACGCAGTATTTT. This codes for CASSPRPLLGVTDTQYF.

In regard to this clone: This sample includes further DNA sequences coding for the same CDR3. The chain recombines TRBV29-1 with TRBJ1-5; maybe TRBD1 (6 bases). CDR1 is SQVTM and CDR2 is ANQGSEA in the germline V gene. The CDR3 is made up of 13 amino acids. Deletions cut 4 bases from V and 1 base from J, with 8 bases between. CDR3 sequence: CSVGQGSNQPQHF. The DNA for the CDR3 is TGCAGCGTTGGGCAGGGGAGCAATCAGCCCCAGCATTTT.

This chain joins TRBV7-9 and TRBJ1-1; D is unresolved. The CDR3 runs to 14 residues. Trimming cost V 1 base and J 1 base, with 7 bases left between them. From germline, CDR1 is SEHNR and CDR2 FQNEAQ (reference sequence). As DNA, the CDR3 is TGTGCCAGCAGCTTAGAGAAAAGGAACACTGAAGCTTTCTTT. Protein sequence: CASSLEKRNTEAFF.

This rearrangement joins TRBV18 to TRBJ1-1, with D perhaps matching TRBD1 (5 bases). The CDR3 length is 12 residues. Trimming took off 5 bases at V and 8 bases at J, with 12 bases between the two ends. Germline CDR1 KGHSH, CDR2 LQKENI. The CDR3 DNA reads TGTGCCAGCTCAGAGGGGACGCAGGAAGCTTTCTTT. It encodes CASSEGTQEAFF. Supplemented by reference TRBV18 and TRBJ1-1, the full variable domain reads NAGVMQNPRHLVRRRGQEARLRCSPMKGHSHVYWYRQLPEEGLKFMVYLQKENIIDESGMPKERFSAEFPKEGPSILRIQQVVRGDSAAYFCASSEGTQEAFFGQGTRLTVV.